This is a list of T cell receptor beta chains from one sample in a study of blood T cell repertoires in COVID-19. Only in-frame clones appear in the TCRdb table, and some are missing; sequencing was by immunoSEQ multiplex PCR. Among about 81,000 clones listed, almost 90% were seen once. The sequencing input was peripheral blood. These receptors all come from a woman of 80 years or more with acute or convalescent COVID-19. Both conserved end residues are trimmed from each CDR3. The order of the fields is J gene, D gene, V gene, CDR3 protein. The D gene is left open where the match is weak.

>TRBJ1-1|.|TRBV20-1
SATLGTEAF
>TRBJ2-1|TRBD2|TRBV30
AWRVGTSGNEQF
>TRBJ1-1|.|TRBV11-1
ASSFRNTEAF
>TRBJ1-2|.|TRBV19
ASSIVAGVGGYT
>TRBJ2-1|.|TRBV3-1/TRBV3-2
ASSRVEGKWYNEQF
>TRBJ1-6|TRBD1|TRBV15
ATSRDTGVESPLH
>TRBJ2-7|.|TRBV3-1/TRBV3-2
ASSPGSYEQY
>TRBJ1-4|.|TRBV15
ATSSGRVYEEKLF
>TRBJ2-2|.|TRBV7-3
ASSFNSKTGELF
>TRBJ2-7|TRBD2|TRBV6-5
ASSPRLAGLYEQY
>TRBJ2-7|TRBD2|TRBV28
ASISGGMYEQY
>TRBJ2-1|TRBD2|TRBV9
ASSAYTGLANNEQF
>TRBJ1-2|TRBD1|TRBV7-9
ASSPQGQGKGYT
>TRBJ2-1|.|TRBV24-1
ATSDGGYNEQF
>TRBJ2-5|TRBD2|TRBV3-1/TRBV3-2
ASSARSSGGAETQY
>TRBJ2-3|TRBD1|TRBV7-9
ASSGTGFVVTDTQY
>TRBJ2-7|TRBD2|TRBV10-3
AISDYGGGIFLGYEQY
>TRBJ2-5|.|TRBV18
ASSPPEQIETQY
>TRBJ1-5|.|TRBV7-5
ARINKKPSNQPQH
>TRBJ2-7|.|TRBV6-2/TRBV6-3
ASGPVTGPKSYEQY
>TRBJ1-5|TRBD1|TRBV30
AWSVSRQGGQPQH